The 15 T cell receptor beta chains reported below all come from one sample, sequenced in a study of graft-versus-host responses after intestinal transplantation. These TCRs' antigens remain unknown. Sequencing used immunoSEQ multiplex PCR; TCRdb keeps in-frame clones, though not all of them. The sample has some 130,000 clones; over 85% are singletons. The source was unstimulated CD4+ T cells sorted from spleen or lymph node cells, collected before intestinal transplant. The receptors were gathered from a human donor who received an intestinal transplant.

The DNA of the CDR3 is TGTGCCAGTAGTATGACGAGGGGTGAGACCCAGTACTTC. Translation gives CASSMTRGETQYF. The rearrangement joins TRBV19 to TRBJ2-5; D tentatively fits TRBD1 or TRBD2 (5 bases each). Between the trimmed V and J ends, which lost 3 bases and 5 bases, there was a span of 10 bases. There are 13 residues in the CDR3. The germline V gene encodes CDR1 LNHDA and CDR2 SQIVND (reference sequence).

CDR3 residues: CASSITWDGQPQHF. The CDR3 nucleotides read TGTGCCAGTAGTATTACGTGGGATGGACAGCCCCAGCATTTT. The V and J genes are TRBV19 and TRBJ1-5; unclear D gene. The CDR3 totals 14 residues. V was trimmed by 3 bases and J by 7 bases, leaving 13 bases between them. From germline, CDR1 is LNHDA and CDR2 SQIVND (reference sequence).

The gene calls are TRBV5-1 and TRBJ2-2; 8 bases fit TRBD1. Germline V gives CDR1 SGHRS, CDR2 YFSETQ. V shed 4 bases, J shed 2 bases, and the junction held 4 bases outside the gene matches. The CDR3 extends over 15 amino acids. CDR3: CASSPDRANTGELFF. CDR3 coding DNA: TGCGCCAGCAGCCCGGACAGGGCAAACACCGGGGAGCTGTTTTTT.

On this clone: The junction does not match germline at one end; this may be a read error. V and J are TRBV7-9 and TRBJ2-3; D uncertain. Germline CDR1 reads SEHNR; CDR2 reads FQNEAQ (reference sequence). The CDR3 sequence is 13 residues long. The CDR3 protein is CASSLGLTDMQYF. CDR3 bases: TGTGCCAGCAGCTTAGGTTTAACGGATATGCAGTATTTT.

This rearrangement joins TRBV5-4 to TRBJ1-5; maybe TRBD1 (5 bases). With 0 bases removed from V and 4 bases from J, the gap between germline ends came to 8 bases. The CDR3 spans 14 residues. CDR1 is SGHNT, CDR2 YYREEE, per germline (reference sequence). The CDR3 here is CASSLGGGNQPQHF. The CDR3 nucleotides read TGTGCCAGCAGCTTGGGGGGGGGAAATCAGCCCCAGCATTTT. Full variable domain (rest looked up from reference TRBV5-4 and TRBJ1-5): ETGVTQSPTHLIKTRGQQVTLRCSSQSGHNTVSWYQQALGQGPQFIFQYYREEENGRGNFPPRFSGLQFPNYSSELNVNALELDDSALYLCASSLGGGNQPQHFGDGTRLSIL.

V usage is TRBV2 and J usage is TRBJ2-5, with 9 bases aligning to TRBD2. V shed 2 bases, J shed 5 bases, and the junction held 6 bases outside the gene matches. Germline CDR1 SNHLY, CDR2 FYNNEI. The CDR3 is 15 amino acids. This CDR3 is CASSERRGGGETQYF. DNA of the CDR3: TGTGCCAGCAGTGAACGGCGGGGGGGCGGGGAGACCCAGTACTTC.

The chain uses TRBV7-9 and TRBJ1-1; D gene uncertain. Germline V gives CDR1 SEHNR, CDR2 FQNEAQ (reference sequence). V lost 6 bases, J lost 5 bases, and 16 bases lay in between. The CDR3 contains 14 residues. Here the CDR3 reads CASSPGSRRTEAFF. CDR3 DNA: TGTGCCAGCAGTCCCGGGTCCCGACGGACTGAAGCTTTCTTT. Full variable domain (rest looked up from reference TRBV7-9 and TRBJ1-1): DTGVSQNPRHKITKRGQNVTFRCDPISEHNRLYWYRQTLGQGPEFLTYFQNEAQLEKSRLLSDRFSAERPKGSFSTLEIQRTEQGDSAMYLCASSPGSRRTEAFFGQGTRLTVV.

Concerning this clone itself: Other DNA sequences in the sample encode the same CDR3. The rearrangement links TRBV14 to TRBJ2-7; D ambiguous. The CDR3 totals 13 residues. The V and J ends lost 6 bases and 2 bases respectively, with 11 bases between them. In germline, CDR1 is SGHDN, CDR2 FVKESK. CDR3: CASSRLGTYEQYF. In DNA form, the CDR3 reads TGTGCCAGCAGTCGTCTGGGTACCTACGAGCAGTACTTC.

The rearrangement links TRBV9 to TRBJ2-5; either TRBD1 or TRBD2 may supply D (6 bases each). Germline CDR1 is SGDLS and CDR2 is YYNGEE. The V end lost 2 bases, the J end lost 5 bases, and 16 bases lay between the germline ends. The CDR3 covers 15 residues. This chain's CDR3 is CASSVGGQRRETQYF. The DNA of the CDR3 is TGTGCCAGCAGCGTGGGGGGACAACGGAGGGAGACCCAGTACTTC.

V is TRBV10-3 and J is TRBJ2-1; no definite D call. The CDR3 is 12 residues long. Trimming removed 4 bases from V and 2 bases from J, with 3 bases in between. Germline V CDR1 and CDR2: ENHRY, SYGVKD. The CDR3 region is CAISATYNEQFF. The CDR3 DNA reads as TGTGCCATCAGTGCTACCTACAATGAGCAGTTCTTC.

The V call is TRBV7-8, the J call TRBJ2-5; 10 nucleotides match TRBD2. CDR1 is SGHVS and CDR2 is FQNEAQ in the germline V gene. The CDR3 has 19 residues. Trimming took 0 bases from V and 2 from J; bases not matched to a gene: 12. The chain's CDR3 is CASSLATPRLAGLQETQYF. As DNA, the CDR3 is TGTGCCAGCAGCTTAGCGACCCCCCGACTAGCGGGCTTACAAGAGACCCAGTACTTC.

The CDR3 bases are TGCAGCGTTCGCTTTTCTGGCAGCGGGGCTTACAATGAGCAGTTCTTC. Protein: CSVRFSGSGAYNEQFF. The J gene is TRBJ2-1, the V gene TRBV29-1; 7 bases fit TRBD2. The V gene end was trimmed by 5 bases and the J gene end by 4 bases; junction bases not matched to a gene: 14. CDR3 size: 16 residues. Germline values: CDR1 SQVTM, CDR2 ANQGSEA.

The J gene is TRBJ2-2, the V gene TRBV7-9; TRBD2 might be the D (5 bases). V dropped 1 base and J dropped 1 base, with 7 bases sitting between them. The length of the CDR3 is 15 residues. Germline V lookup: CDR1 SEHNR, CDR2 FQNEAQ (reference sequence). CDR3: CASSLGAGNTGELFF. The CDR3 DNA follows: TGTGCCAGCAGCTTAGGCGCGGGGAACACCGGGGAGCTGTTTTTT.

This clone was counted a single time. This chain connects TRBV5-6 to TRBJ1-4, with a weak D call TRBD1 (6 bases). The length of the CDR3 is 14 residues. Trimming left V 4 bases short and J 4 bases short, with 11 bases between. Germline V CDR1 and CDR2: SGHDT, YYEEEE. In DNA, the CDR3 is TGTGCCAGCAGCCGAGGGGGGATTAATGAAAAACTGTTTTTT. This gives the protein CASSRGGINEKLFF.

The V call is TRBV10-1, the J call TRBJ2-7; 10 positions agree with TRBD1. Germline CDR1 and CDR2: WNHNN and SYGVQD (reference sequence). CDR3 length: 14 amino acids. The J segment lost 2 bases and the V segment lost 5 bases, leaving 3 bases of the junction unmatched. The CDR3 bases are TGCGCCAGCAGTACTGGACAGGGGGCCTACGAGCAGTACTTC. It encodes CASSTGQGAYEQYF.